Below, 10 T cell receptor beta chains from the same sample are listed, as sequenced in a study of CD8+CD57+ T cells in acquired aplastic anemia. The template used for profiling TCR beta VDJ and CDR3 was genomic DNA. TCRdb re-called the reads with MiXCR, one entry per CDR3 protein. Of more than 250,000 distinct CDR3 sequences listed, 45% to 70% are singletons. The sequenced material came from sorted CD4+, CD8+, or CD8+CD57+ T cells (not recorded which) from PBMCs. The origin of the receptors is a human donor with severe aplastic anemia or a healthy control (not recorded which).

This clonotype was seen more than once but under ten times. J is TRBJ2-7 and V is TRBV7-3; D is unresolved. V was cut by 5 bases and J by 6 bases, with 11 bases left in between. The germline V gene has CDR1 SGHTA and CDR2 FQGTGA. This CDR3 contains 12 residues. The CDR3 region has the DNA TGTGCCAGCAGCGGGCCCTCTGGCGAGCAGTACTTC. Its translation: CASSGPSGEQYF. Together with reference TRBV7-3 and TRBJ2-7, the CDR3 gives the full variable domain: GAGVSQTPSNKVTEKGKYVELRCDPISGHTALYWYRQSLGQGPEFLIYFQGTGAADDSGLPNDRFFAVRPEGSVSTLKIQRTERGDSAVYLCASSGPSGEQYFGPGTRLTVT.

This chain links TRBV20-1 with TRBJ2-7; TRBD2 aligns across 9 bases. The germline CDR1 and CDR2 sequences are DFQATT and SNEGSKA (reference sequence). The CDR3 totals 14 residues. J was trimmed by 1 base and V by 4 bases; bases with no gene match: 5. The CDR3 region is CSAIVLAGSYEQYF. The CDR3 DNA sequence: TGCAGTGCTATCGTACTAGCGGGTTCCTACGAGCAGTACTTC.

This clonotype was seen ten or more times. The CDR3 loop is CASSANYGYTF. CDR3 in DNA: TGTGCCAGCAGCGCTAACTATGGCTACACCTTC. The rearrangement uses TRBV3-1 and TRBJ1-2; D is unresolved. The CDR3 runs 11 residues. The germline gives CDR1 LGHDT, CDR2 YNNKEL (reference sequence). Trimming took 5 bases from V and 0 from J, leaving 1 base between them. Full variable domain (remainder filled in from reference TRBV3-1 and TRBJ1-2): DTAVSQTPKYLVTQMGNDKSIKCEQNLGHDTMYWYKQDSKKFLKIMFSYNNKELIINETVPNRFSPKSPDKAHLNLHINSLELGDSAVYFCASSANYGYTFGSGTRLTVV.

The gene calls are TRBV7-8 and TRBJ1-6; D not certain. The CDR3 has 16 residues. With 6 bases removed from V and 0 bases from J, the gap between germline ends came to 12 bases. The germline V gene has CDR1 SGHVS and CDR2 FQNEAQ. The CDR3 is CASRDKPSSYNSPLHF. The CDR3 DNA reads as TGTGCCAGCAGAGACAAGCCGAGCTCCTATAATTCACCCCTCCACTTT.

The V gene is TRBV2, the J gene TRBJ2-5; 10 bases match TRBD2. After removal of 7 bases from V and 6 bases from J, the junction contained 5 bases not matched to a gene. The length of the CDR3 is 13 residues. CDR1 SNHLY and CDR2 FYNNEI come from the germline V gene. The CDR3 sequence: CASTISGGKTQYF. In DNA form, the CDR3 reads TGTGCCAGCACTATTAGCGGGGGGAAGACCCAGTACTTC.

The chain couples TRBV7-2 to TRBJ2-3; 11 nucleotides match TRBD2. This CDR3 spans 18 amino acids. With V trimmed by 1 base and J by 3 bases, 9 bases remained unmatched. CDR1 and CDR2 (germline): SGHTA, FQGNSA. CDR3 loop: CASSLGRRLAGMTDTQYF. CDR3 DNA sequence: TGTGCCAGCAGCTTAGGTCGTCGACTAGCGGGGATGACAGATACGCAGTATTTT.

The chain recombines TRBV7-3 with TRBJ2-1; 13 nucleotides align to TRBD2. J gave up 4 bases and V 4 bases, and 4 bases lay outside the gene matches. The CDR3 extends over 16 amino acids. Germline CDR1 SGHTA, CDR2 FQGTGA. CDR3 sequence: CASSSSTSGRYNEQFF. Written as DNA, the CDR3 is TGTGCCAGCAGCTCTTCGACTAGCGGGAGGTACAATGAGCAGTTCTTC. Combining the CDR3 with reference TRBV7-3 and TRBJ2-1 gives the whole variable domain GAGVSQTPSNKVTEKGKYVELRCDPISGHTALYWYRQSLGQGPEFLIYFQGTGAADDSGLPNDRFFAVRPEGSVSTLKIQRTERGDSAVYLCASSSSTSGRYNEQFFGPGTRLTVL.

There are many counts of this clonotype. This chain connects TRBV7-9 to TRBJ2-4, with 8 nucleotides matching TRBD1. This CDR3 has 15 residues. CDR1 and CDR2 from the germline V gene are SEHNR and FQNEAQ (reference sequence). The V gene end was trimmed by 5 bases and the J gene end by 2 bases; junction bases not matched to a gene: 5. CDR3 amino acids: CASSGNRGSKNIQYF. In nucleotides, the CDR3 is TGTGCCAGCAGCGGTAACAGGGGGTCCAAAAACATTCAGTACTTC.

This clonotype turned up a few times. Possible read error: a much larger clone is one base away. The V call is TRBV12-3 or TRBV12-4, the J call TRBJ2-1, with D perhaps matching TRBD1 (6 bases). This CDR3 is 15 amino acids long. This chain's CDR3 is CAGSPGTKTYNEQFF. The CDR3 region has the DNA TGTGCCGGCAGTCCCGGGACAAAAACCTACAATGAGCAGTTCTTC.

The chain links TRBV29-1 to TRBJ2-5; D gene ambiguous. V was shortened by 4 bases and J by 0 bases, with 6 bases between the two germline ends. Germline V CDR1 and CDR2: SQVTM, ANQGSEA. CDR3 length equals 12 residues. The CDR3, as DNA: TGCAGCGTTGGTCAGAACCAAGAGACCCAGTACTTC. Amino acids: CSVGQNQETQYF.